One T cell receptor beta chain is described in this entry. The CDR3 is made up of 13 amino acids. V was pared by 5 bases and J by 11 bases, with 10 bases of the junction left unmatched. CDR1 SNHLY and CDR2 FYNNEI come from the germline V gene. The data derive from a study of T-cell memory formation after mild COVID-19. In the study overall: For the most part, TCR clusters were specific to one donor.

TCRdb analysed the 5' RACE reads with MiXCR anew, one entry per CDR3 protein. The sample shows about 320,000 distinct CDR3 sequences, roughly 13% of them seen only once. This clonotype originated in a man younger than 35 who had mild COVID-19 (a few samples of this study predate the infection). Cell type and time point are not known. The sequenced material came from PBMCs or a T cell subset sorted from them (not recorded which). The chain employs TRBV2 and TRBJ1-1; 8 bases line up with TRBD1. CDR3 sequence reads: CASSQGRQGIAFF. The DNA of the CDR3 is TGTGCCAGCAGTCAAGGGCGACAGGGGATCGCTTTCTTT.